This entry concerns a single T cell receptor beta chain. Its target is not known. This entry comes from a study of blood T cells in healthy people across ages. CDR1 LNHDA and CDR2 SQIVND come from the germline V gene (reference sequence). V was cut by 3 bases and J by 7 bases, with 12 bases left in between. The CDR3 contains 14 residues. A second roughly 7 to 11 cycle PCR used barcoded and J-beta primers. TCRdb re-analysed the 5' RACE reads in MiXCR, keeping a single row per CDR3 protein. The sample shows roughly 500,000 distinct CDR3 sequences, 25% to 30% of them seen only once. Extraction of total RNA produced a minimum of 6 micrograms from each sample. Findings of the study overall: Strong correlation existed between TCR beta diversity and naive T cell percentage. Donors of long life had a larger count of naive CD4+ cells and greater diversity than aged donors. PBMCs were not sorted, which prevented a conclusive comparison of naive versus antigen-experienced cells.

Sequences were obtained from blood. The TCR comes from an older woman in good health. The chain links TRBV19 to TRBJ1-4; tentatively, D is TRBD1 (6 bases). The DNA of the CDR3 is TGTGCCAGTAGTATTGTAGGGGGGGGTGAAAAACTGTTTTTT. The encoded protein is CASSIVGGGEKLFF. Filled out from reference TRBV19 and TRBJ1-4, the complete variable domain reads DGGITQSPKYLFRKEGQNVTLSCEQNLNHDAMYWYRQDPGQGLRLIYYSQIVNDFQKGDIAEGYSVSREKKESFPLTVTSAQKNPTAFYLCASSIVGGGEKLFFGSGTQLSVL.